This is a list of T cell receptor beta chains from one sample in a study of blood T cell repertoires in COVID-19. Profiled with immunoSEQ multiplex PCR; TCRdb holds only in-frame clones, not every one. Of roughly 200,000 clones detected, 70% to 90% appear once; the ten largest clones hold 2.5% to 3%. Source material: peripheral blood. The receptor source for this set is a woman aged 30 to 39 with active or convalescent COVID-19. Both conserved end residues are part of each CDR3.

TRBJ1-3	TRBV6-5	CASTPRGRGNTIYF
TRBJ2-1	TRBV5-1	CASSSEGFTSGGNEQFF
TRBJ2-5	TRBV18	CASSPLPLGRGTATQYF
TRBJ2-1	TRBV2	CASSETQGATEQFF
TRBJ1-3	TRBV28	CASTTLGTGGRSGNTIYF
TRBJ2-3	TRBV27	CASRLRGQGDTQYF
TRBJ2-5	TRBV7-7	CASSLNRGKQETQYF
TRBJ2-7	TRBV28	CASSRGQLEQYF
TRBJ1-2	TRBV2	CASSEGTGPFASYGYTF
TRBJ2-1	TRBV24-1	CATTQGSNEQFF
TRBJ1-2	TRBV2	CASSVTGRSYGYTF
TRBJ1-1	TRBV14	CASSQGGGRVAEAFF
TRBJ2-7	TRBV9	CASSAEGYEQYF
TRBJ1-1	TRBV4-1	CASSQEGTGYTEAFF
TRBJ1-3	TRBV3-1/TRBV3-2	CASSQPTVNTIYF
TRBJ2-1	TRBV12-5	CASGLVLAGTYNEQFF
TRBJ1-2	TRBV12-5	CASGPGFNYGYTF
TRBJ2-3	TRBV7-9	CASSLASGGSTDTQYF
TRBJ1-5	TRBV27	CASSRTGRQPQHF
TRBJ1-4	TRBV6-6	CASSRGDTNEKLFF
TRBJ1-2	TRBV3-1/TRBV3-2	CASSQLEYGYTF
TRBJ1-1	TRBV4-2	CASSQGRTGATNTEAFF
TRBJ2-5	TRBV13	CASSPLAGGTQYF
TRBJ2-3	TRBV29-1	CSVVYGQGTRNTQYF
TRBJ2-2	TRBV11-2	CASSPPQVNTGELFF
TRBJ1-1	TRBV5-6	CASSLGSSRQNTEAFF
TRBJ2-3	TRBV12-3/TRBV12-4	CASSYGGPQYF